This TCR beta chain comes out of a study of cytomegalovirus exposure and HLA in healthy donors. Study in general: There were around 390 genotyped donors. Of these, roughly 82% fell in the genetic ancestry cluster associated with self-reported Caucasian donors.

The CDR3 has 14 residues. The V and J ends lost 5 bases and 4 bases respectively, with 15 bases between them. Germline V lookup: CDR1 SGHDT, CDR2 YYEEEE. In its sample, this clone was seen a few times. The antigen is unknown. The PCR contained 60 Vbeta and 13 Jbeta primers. Original data processing: An analysis performed later counted about 80 million unique TCR beta chains (around 11 million of them shared). The assay was immunoSEQ multiplex PCR, and TCRdb's table has in-frame clones only and misses some. That table supplies the V and J calls and clone size; D and trimming were determined from the DNA. The repertoire consists of some 90,000 clones, with less than 80% occurring once and the leading ten covering about 3.5%. Study outcomes and limitations: The study assumed roughly uniform donor sequencing depth for presence/absence analyses.

The sample consisted of PBMCs. The origin of this receptor is a middle-aged woman in good health and CMV-seronegative. V and J are TRBV5-6 and TRBJ1-2; the D gene is possibly TRBD1 (6 bases). The CDR3: CASRRPGTPYGYTF. In DNA form, the CDR3 reads TGTGCCAGCAGGAGACCCGGGACACCCTATGGCTACACCTTC.